This T cell receptor (beta chain) is from a study of identical twins. Whole-study findings and limits: Abundant cord blood beta clonotypes carried fewer insertions; memory repertoires showed none. Zero-insertion analyses were open to partial confounding by invariant MAIT and iNKT cells.

Template switching added a universal primer site, and cDNA bore unique molecular identifiers. TCRdb passed the 5' RACE reads through MiXCR, listing each CDR3 protein once. Of 700,000 or so distinct CDR3 sequences listed, roughly 8% are singletons. The CDR3 loop spans 17 amino acids. Germline CDR1 reads SGHTA; CDR2 reads FQGNSA. V was clipped by 1 base and J by 7 bases; unmatched bases: 11. With respect to this clonotype: The antigen is not known.

This same sample was also taken into another study, of yellow fever vaccine responses in identical twins.

The material sequenced was PBMCs. The chain combines TRBV7-2 with TRBJ2-1; 9 bases map to TRBD2. The origin of this receptor is a woman in her late teens or twenties in good health. In DNA form, the CDR3 reads TGTGCCAGCAGCTTAGTAGTTAGCGGGAGACGGAATAATGAGCAGTTCTTC. This gives the protein CASSLVVSGRRNNEQFF.